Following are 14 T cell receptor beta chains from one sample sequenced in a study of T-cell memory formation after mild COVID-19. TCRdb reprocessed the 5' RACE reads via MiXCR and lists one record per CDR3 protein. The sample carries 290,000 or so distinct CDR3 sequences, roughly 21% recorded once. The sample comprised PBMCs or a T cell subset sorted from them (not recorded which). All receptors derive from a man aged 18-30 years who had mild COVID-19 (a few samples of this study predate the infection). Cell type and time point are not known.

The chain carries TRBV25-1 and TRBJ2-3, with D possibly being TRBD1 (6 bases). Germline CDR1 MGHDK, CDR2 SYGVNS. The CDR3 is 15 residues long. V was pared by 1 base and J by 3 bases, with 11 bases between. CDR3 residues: CASSESTGTTDTQYF. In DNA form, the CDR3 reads TGTGCCAGCAGTGAATCTACAGGGACGACAGATACGCAGTATTTT. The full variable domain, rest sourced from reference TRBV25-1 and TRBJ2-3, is EADIYQTPRYLVIGTGKKITLECSQTMGHDKMYWYQQDPGMELHLIHYSYGVNSTEKGDLSSESTVSRIRTEHFPLTLESARPSHTSQYLCASSESTGTTDTQYFGPGTRLTVL.

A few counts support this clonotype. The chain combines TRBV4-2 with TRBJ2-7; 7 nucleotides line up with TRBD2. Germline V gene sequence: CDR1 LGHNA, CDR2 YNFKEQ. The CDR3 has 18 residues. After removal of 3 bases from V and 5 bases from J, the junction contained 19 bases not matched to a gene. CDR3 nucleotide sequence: TGTGCCAGCAGCCAGGGAACTTGGGAGGCGGGGGACCTTCACGAGCAGTACTTC. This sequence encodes CASSQGTWEAGDLHEQYF.

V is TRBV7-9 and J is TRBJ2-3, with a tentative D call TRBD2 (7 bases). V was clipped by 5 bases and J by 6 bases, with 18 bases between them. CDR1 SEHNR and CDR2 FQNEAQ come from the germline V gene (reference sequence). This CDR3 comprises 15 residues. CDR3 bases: TGTGCCAGCAGCCACGCCCGACGGGGGGCCGATACGCAGTATTTT. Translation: CASSHARRGADTQYF. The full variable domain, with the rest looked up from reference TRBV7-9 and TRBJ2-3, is DTGVSQNPRHKITKRGQNVTFRCDPISEHNRLYWYRQTLGQGPEFLTYFQNEAQLEKSRLLSDRFSAERPKGSFSTLEIQRTEQGDSAMYLCASSHARRGADTQYFGPGTRLTVL.

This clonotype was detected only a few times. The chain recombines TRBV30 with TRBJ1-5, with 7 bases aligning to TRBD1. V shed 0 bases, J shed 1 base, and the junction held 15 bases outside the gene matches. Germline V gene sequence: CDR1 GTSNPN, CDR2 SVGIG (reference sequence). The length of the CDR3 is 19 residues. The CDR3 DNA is TGTGCCTGGAGTGTAATCCGGGACAGTTCCACGAGCAGCAATCAGCCCCAGCATTTT. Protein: CAWSVIRDSSTSSNQPQHF.

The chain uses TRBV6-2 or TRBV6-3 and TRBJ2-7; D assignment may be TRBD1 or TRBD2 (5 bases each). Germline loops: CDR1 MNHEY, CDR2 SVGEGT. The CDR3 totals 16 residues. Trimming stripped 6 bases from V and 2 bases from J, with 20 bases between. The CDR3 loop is CASSPLRGRIAYEQYV. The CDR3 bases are TGTGCCAGCAGCCCCCTTCGGGGCCGCATTGCCTACGAGCAGTACGTC.

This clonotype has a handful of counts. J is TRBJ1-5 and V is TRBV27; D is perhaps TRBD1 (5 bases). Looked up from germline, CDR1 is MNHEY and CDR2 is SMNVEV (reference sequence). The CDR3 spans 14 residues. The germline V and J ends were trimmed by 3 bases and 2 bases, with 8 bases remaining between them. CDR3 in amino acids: CASSFRAGNQPQHF. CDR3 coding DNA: TGTGCCAGCAGTTTCAGGGCTGGCAATCAGCCCCAGCATTTT.

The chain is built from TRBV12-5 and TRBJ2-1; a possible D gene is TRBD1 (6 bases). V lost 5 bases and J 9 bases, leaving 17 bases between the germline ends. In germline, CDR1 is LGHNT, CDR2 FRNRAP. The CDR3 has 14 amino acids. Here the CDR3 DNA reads TGTGCTAGTGGTCCAGGGGTAGCGATGGGTGAGCAGTTCTTC. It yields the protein CASGPGVAMGEQFF.

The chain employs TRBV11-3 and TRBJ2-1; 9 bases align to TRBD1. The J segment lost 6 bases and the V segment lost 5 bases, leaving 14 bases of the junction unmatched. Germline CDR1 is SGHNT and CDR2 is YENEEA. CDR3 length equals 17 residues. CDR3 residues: CASSDDTPGQGSNEQFF. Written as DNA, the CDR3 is TGTGCCAGCAGCGACGACACCCCGGGACAGGGAAGCAATGAGCAGTTCTTC.

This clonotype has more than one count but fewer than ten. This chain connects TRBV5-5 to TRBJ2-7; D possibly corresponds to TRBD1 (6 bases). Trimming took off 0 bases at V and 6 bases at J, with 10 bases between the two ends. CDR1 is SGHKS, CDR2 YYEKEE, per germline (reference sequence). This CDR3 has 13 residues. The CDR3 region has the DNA TGTGCCAGCAGCTTGGGAGGGGGTGGCGAGCAGTACGTC. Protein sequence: CASSLGGGGEQYV.

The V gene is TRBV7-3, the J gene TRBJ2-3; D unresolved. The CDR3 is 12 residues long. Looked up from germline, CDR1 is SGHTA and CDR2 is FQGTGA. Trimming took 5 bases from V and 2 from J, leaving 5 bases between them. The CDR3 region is CASSDYTDTQYF. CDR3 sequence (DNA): TGTGCCAGCAGCGATTACACAGATACGCAGTATTTT.

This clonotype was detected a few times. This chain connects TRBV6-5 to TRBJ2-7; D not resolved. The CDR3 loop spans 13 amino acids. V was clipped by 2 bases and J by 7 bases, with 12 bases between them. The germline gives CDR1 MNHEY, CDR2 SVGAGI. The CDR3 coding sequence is TGTGCCAGCAGTTACGGCTCAGGATTAGAGCAGTACTTC. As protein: CASSYGSGLEQYF.

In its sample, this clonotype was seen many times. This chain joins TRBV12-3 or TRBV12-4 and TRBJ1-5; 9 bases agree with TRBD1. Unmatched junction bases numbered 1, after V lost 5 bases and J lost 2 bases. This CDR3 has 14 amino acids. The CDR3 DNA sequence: TGTGCCAGCAGTCGGACAGGGGGCAATCAGCCCCAGCATTTT. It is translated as CASSRTGGNQPQHF.

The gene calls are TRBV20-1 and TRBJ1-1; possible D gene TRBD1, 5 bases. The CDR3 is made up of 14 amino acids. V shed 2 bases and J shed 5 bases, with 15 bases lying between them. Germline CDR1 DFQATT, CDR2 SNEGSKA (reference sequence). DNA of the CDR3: TGCAGTGCTAGATATGGGGGAGGGAGAACTGAAGCTTTCTTT. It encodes CSARYGGGRTEAFF.

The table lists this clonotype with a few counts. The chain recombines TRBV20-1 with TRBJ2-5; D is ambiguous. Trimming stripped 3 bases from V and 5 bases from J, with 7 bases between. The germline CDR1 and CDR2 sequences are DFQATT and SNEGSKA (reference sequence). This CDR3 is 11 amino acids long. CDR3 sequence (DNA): TGCAGTGCTAGGCACCGCGAGACCCAGTACTTC. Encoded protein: CSARHRETQYF.